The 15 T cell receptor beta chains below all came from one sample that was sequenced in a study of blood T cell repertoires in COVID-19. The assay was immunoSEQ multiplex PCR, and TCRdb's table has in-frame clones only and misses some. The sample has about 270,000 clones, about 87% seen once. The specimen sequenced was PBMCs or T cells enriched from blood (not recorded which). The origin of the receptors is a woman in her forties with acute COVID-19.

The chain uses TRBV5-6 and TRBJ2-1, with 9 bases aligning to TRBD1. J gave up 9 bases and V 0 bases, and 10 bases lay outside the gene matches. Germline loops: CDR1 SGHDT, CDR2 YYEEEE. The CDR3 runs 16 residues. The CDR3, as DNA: TGTGCCAGCAGCTTGGCGGGGACAGGGCCGGCGACTGAGCAGTTCTTC. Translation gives CASSLAGTGPATEQFF.

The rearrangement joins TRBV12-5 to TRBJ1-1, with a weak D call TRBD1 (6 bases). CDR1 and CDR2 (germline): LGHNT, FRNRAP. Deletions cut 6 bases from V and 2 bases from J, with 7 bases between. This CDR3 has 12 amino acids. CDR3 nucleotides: TGTGCTAGTGGGGACAGCAACACTGAAGCTTTCTTT. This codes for CASGDSNTEAFF.

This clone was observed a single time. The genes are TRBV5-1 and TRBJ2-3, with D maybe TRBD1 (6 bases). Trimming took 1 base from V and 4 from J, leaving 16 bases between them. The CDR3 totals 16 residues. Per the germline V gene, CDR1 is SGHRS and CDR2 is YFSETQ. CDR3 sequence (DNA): TGCGCCAGCAGCTTGCAACCACAGGGTGGGTCAGATACGCAGTATTTT. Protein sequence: CASSLQPQGGSDTQYF.

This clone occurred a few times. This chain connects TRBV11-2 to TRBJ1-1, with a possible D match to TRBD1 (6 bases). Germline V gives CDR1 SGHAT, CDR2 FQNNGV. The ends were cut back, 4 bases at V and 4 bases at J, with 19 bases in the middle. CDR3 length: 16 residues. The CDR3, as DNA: TGTGCCAGCAGCTACCCCCCGTACAGGGAGCTCACTGAAGCTTTCTTT. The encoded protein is CASSYPPYRELTEAFF.

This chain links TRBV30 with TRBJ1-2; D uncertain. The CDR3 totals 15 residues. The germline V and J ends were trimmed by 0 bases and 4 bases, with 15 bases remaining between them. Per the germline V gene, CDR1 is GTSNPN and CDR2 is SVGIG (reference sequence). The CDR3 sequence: CAWSVLEGFSYGYTF. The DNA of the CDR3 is TGTGCCTGGAGTGTACTAGAAGGTTTCAGCTATGGCTACACCTTC.

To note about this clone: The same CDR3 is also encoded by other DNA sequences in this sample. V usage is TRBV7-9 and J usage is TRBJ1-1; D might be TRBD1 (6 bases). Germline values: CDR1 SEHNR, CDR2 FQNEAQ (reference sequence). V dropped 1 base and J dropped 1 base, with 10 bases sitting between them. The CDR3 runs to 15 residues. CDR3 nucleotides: TGTGCCAGCAGCTTAGGGGGGACACCGAACACTGAAGCTTTCTTT. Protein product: CASSLGGTPNTEAFF.

CDR3 nucleotides: TGTGCCACCAGCGGCCCCGCGTCGGGGGACACTGAAGCTTTCTTT. Translation: CATSGPASGDTEAFF. The chain links TRBV15 to TRBJ1-1; perhaps TRBD1 as D (5 bases). Per the germline V gene, CDR1 is LNHNV and CDR2 is YYDKDF (reference sequence). The ends were cut back, 5 bases at V and 3 bases at J, with 16 bases in the middle. CDR3 length: 15 residues.

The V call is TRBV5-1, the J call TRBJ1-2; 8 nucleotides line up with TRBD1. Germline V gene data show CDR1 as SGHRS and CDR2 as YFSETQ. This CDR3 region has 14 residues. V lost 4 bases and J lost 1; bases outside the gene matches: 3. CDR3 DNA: TGCGCCAGCAGCACCGGACAGGGTAACTATGGCTACACCTTC. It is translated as CASSTGQGNYGYTF.

This chain's CDR3 is CASTDRGGSNYGYTF. CDR3 nucleotides: TGTGCCAGCACGGACAGGGGGGGATCTAACTATGGCTACACCTTC. The chain couples TRBV28 to TRBJ1-2, with TRBD1 matching over 10 bases. The V gene's germline CDR1 is MDHEN and CDR2 SYDVKM. The CDR3 covers 15 residues. V shed 7 bases, J shed 0 bases, and the junction held 5 bases outside the gene matches.

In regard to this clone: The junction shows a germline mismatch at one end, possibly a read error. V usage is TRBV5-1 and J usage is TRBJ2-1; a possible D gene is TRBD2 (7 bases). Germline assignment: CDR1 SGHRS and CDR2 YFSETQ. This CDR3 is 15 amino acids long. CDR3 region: CTRGGSIFWYNEQFF. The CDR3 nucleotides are TGCACCAGGGGCGGGAGTATCTTCTGGTACAATGAGCAGTTCTTC.

CDR3 DNA: TGTGCCATCAGTGATGTGGGCAGAGTGAACACTGAAGCTTTCTTT. Amino acid sequence: CAISDVGRVNTEAFF. This chain uses TRBV10-3 with TRBJ1-1; no firm D call. V lost 3 bases and J 0 bases, leaving 11 bases between the germline ends. Germline CDR1 ENHRY, CDR2 SYGVKD. This CDR3 has 15 amino acids.

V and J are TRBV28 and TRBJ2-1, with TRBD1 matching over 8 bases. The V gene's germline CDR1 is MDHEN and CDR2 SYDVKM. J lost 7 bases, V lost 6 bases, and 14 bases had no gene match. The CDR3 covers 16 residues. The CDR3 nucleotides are TGTGCCAGCAGGAAACTGGACAGGGCGAAAAAGAATGAGCAGTTCTTC. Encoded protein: CASRKLDRAKKNEQFF.

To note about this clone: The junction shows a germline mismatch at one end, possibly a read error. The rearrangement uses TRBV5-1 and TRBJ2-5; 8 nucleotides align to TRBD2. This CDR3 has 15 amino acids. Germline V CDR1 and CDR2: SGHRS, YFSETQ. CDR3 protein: CVSRGQRESGETQYF. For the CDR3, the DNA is TGCGTCAGCAGGGGCCAGCGGGAGTCAGGAGAGACCCAGTACTTC.

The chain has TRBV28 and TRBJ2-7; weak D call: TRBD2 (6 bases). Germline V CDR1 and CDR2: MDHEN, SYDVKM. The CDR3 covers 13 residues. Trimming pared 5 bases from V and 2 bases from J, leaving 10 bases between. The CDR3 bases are TGTGCCAGCAGTCCGGGGGAACCCTACGAGCAGTACTTC. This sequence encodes CASSPGEPYEQYF.

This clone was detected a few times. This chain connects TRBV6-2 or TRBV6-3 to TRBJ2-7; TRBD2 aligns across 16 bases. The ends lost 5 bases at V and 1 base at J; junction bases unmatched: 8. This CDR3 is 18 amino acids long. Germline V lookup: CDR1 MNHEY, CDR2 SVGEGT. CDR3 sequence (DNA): TGTGCCAGCAGTGATGGGACTAGCGGGAGGGCCTGGTCCTACGAGCAGTACTTC. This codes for CASSDGTSGRAWSYEQYF.